This T cell receptor (beta chain) stems from a study of chemoradiotherapy in HPV16-positive cancers. As for the study in general: A couple of HPV16-positive patients' cells yielded candidate HPV-specific clones and common motifs. Whole-study results and caveats: HPV-responsive T-cell expansion during chemoradiotherapy was linked to improved recurrence-free survival in HPV16-positive patients.

Using immunoSEQ multiplex PCR, the repertoire was profiled, and TCRdb retains in-frame clones only, with some absent. The sample shows some 2,900 clones, around 80% of them seen only once. Points on this clone: What it binds is unknown.

The sequence was obtained from a human donor with HPV-associated anogenital cancer. Material: tumor tissue, obtained from a patient who underwent chemoradiotherapy.

The CDR3 coding sequence is TGTGCCAGCAGCTCCCCCGGAAAGAATCAGCCCCAGCATTTT. Its protein is CASSSPGKNQPQHF. The chain couples TRBV7-2 to TRBJ1-5; D is unresolved. The germline CDR1 and CDR2 sequences are SGHTA and FQGNSA. This CDR3 has 14 residues. Deletions cut 4 bases from V and 4 bases from J, with 11 bases between.